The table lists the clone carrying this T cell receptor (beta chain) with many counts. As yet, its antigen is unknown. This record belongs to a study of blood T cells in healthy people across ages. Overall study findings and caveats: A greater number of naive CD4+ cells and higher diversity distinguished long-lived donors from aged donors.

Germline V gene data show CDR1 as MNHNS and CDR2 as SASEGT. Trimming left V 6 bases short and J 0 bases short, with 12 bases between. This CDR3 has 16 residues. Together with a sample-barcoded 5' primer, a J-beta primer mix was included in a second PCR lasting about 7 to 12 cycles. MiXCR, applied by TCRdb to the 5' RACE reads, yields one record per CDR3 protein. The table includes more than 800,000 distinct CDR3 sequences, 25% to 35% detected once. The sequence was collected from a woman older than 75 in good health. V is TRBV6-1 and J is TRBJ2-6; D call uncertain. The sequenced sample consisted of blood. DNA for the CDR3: TGTGCCAGCAGAGAGGCCCCCTTCTCTGGGGCCAACGTCCTGACTTTC. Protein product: CASREAPFSGANVLTF.